A single sample is the source of the 11 T cell receptor beta chains below, sequenced in a study of OX40 agonist ivuxolimab in advanced cancers. Method: immunoSEQ multiplex PCR; TCRdb's copy keeps in-frame clones and lacks some. The sample consists of roughly 41,000 clones, about 88% of them appearing once. Source: CD4+ or CD8+ T cells sorted from blood, taken in a trial of the OX40 agonist ivuxolimab. The receptors were sampled from an adult with an advanced solid tumor such as melanoma, head and neck, liver or kidney cancer.

The chain joins TRBV7-3 to TRBJ2-7; 8 bases are a match to TRBD2. Unmatched junction bases numbered 7, after V lost 2 bases and J lost 4 bases. This CDR3 region has 15 residues. Germline V gene lookup returns CDR1 SGHTA and CDR2 FQGTGA. CDR3 loop: CASSLGLGTRYEQYF. CDR3 sequence (DNA): TGTGCCAGCAGCTTAGGGTTGGGGACTAGGTACGAGCAGTACTTC.

The sample holds a few counts of this clone. The CDR3 DNA is TGTGCCAGCAGCGTAGTGGCCGGATCCTACGAGCAGTACTTC. This sequence encodes CASSVVAGSYEQYF. The chain has TRBV9 and TRBJ2-7; D remains ambiguous. V was pared by 0 bases and J by 1 base, with 8 bases between. The CDR3 is made up of 14 amino acids. Germline V gives CDR1 SGDLS, CDR2 YYNGEE.

The chain couples TRBV5-1 to TRBJ2-5, with TRBD2 matching 8 bases. The last part of the DNA fits TRBJ2-7 better; the J call may be wrong. This CDR3 region has 14 residues. Germline CDR1 is SGHRS and CDR2 is YFSETQ. The DNA for the CDR3 is TGCGCCAGCAGCCCGAGCGGGAGCTTGGTCGAGCAGTACTTC. Amino acids: CASSPSGSLVEQYF.

The chain joins TRBV7-2 to TRBJ2-3, with TRBD2 as a possible D gene (7 bases). The V end was cut by 3 bases, the J end by 2 bases, with 15 bases between. CDR1 SGHTA and CDR2 FQGNSA come from the germline V gene. This CDR3 spans 16 amino acids. The CDR3 nucleotides read TGTGCCAGCAGCTTGGGGGCGGGGGCGAACACAGATACGCAGTATTTT. Protein: CASSLGAGANTDTQYF.

This sequence joins TRBV5-4 and TRBJ2-3, with 8 bases identical to TRBD2. The CDR3 extends over 17 amino acids. V shed 3 bases and J 5 bases; nucleotides not matched to a gene: 14. Germline V gene lookup returns CDR1 SGHNT and CDR2 YYREEE (reference sequence). The CDR3 sequence: CASSYHSGRPSGDTQYF. The CDR3 DNA is TGTGCCAGCAGCTACCACAGCGGGAGACCTTCGGGAGATACGCAGTATTTT.

This clone was counted between two and nine times. The V gene is TRBV12-5, the J gene TRBJ2-5; no reliable D call. With 0 bases removed from V and 5 bases from J, the gap between germline ends came to 7 bases. The germline V gene encodes CDR1 LGHNT and CDR2 FRNRAP. The CDR3 totals 13 residues. The CDR3 protein is CASGLVNLETQYF. The CDR3 DNA reads as TGTGCTAGTGGTTTGGTAAACCTCGAGACCCAGTACTTC. Drawing the rest from reference TRBV12-5 and TRBJ2-5, the complete variable domain is DARVTQTPRHKVTEMGQEVTMRCQPILGHNTVFWYRQTMMQGLELLAYFRNRAPLDDSGMPKDRFSAEMPDATLATLKIQPSEPRDSAVYFCASGLVNLETQYFGPGTRLLVL.

The CDR3 here is CASSRRVAGELFF. The DNA for the CDR3 is TGTGCCAGCAGCCGTAGGGTAGCCGGGGAGCTGTTTTTT. The chain recombines TRBV11-2 with TRBJ2-2; D gene unclear. V lost 5 bases to trimming and J lost 6 bases, with 10 bases between them. The CDR3 is 13 amino acids. The germline CDR1 and CDR2 sequences are SGHAT and FQNNGV.

The rearrangement uses TRBV6-5 and TRBJ1-2; 8 nucleotides agree with TRBD1. The J segment lost 4 bases and the V segment lost 8 bases, leaving 6 bases of the junction unmatched. The CDR3 has 13 amino acids. Germline V CDR1 and CDR2: MNHEY, SVGAGI. The CDR3 DNA follows: TGTGCCAGCGGACAGGGAAGGGCCTATGGCTACACCTTC. It specifies CASGQGRAYGYTF.

The chain links TRBV5-1 to TRBJ1-1; D is possibly TRBD1 (5 bases). V dropped 4 bases and J dropped 6 bases, with 13 bases sitting between them. The CDR3 is made up of 13 amino acids. The germline V gene encodes CDR1 SGHRS and CDR2 YFSETQ. CDR3 DNA sequence: TGCGCCAGCAGCAGGGGCAGTCGTCCTGAAGCTTTCTTT. It translates to CASSRGSRPEAFF.

V is TRBV19 and J is TRBJ1-4; weak D call: TRBD1 (5 bases). CDR3 length equals 14 residues. From germline, CDR1 is LNHDA and CDR2 SQIVND (reference sequence). Trimming removed 1 base at V and 3 bases at J, with 6 bases between. The CDR3 nucleotides are TGTGCCAGTAGTATAGTAGGGGCTAATGAAAAACTGTTTTTT. Translating it yields CASSIVGANEKLFF.

The chain links TRBV6-5 to TRBJ1-2; D unclear. Looked up from germline, CDR1 is MNHEY and CDR2 is SVGAGI. Trimming removed 7 bases from V and 4 bases from J, with 13 bases in between. The CDR3 sequence is 13 residues long. CDR3 sequence reads: CASIDDGLYGYTF. CDR3 nucleotides: TGTGCCAGCATTGACGACGGGCTCTATGGCTACACCTTC.